A selection of T cell receptor beta chains follows, all from one sample in a study of identical twins. Each CDR3 protein gets one entry after TCRdb re-called the 5' RACE reads with MiXCR. This sample has some 560,000 distinct CDR3 sequences; around a tenth occur once, and the top ten carry 3%. The sample also formed part of further work on yellow fever vaccine responses in identical twins.

The sample comprised PBMCs. Receptor source: a young woman in good health. Both conserved end residues are part of each CDR3. D genes are given only for firm matches. The size field is filled for only some rows; it gives once, few, many or a size class.

size: few; J: TRBJ2-3; V: TRBV7-8; D: NA; DNA: TGTGCCAGCAGCTTTGGGGGGCTGGACACAGATACGCAGTATTTT; CDR3: CASSFGGLDTDTQYF
size: many; J: TRBJ2-1; V: TRBV27; D: TRBD2; DNA: TGTGCCAGCAGTCCATCCGGGACTAGTGTCGATGAGCAGTTCTTC; CDR3: CASSPSGTSVDEQFF
size: NA; J: TRBJ2-1; V: TRBV20-1; D: NA; DNA: TGCAGTGCTAGATCGTCCAAGGAGCAGTTCTTC; CDR3: CSARSSKEQFF
size: NA; J: TRBJ1-2; V: TRBV20-1; D: TRBD1; DNA: TGCAGTGCTAGAGATCCCGGGACAGACAACTATGGCTACACCTTC; CDR3: CSARDPGTDNYGYTF
size: NA; J: TRBJ2-7; V: TRBV27; D: NA; DNA: TGTGCCAGCAGTCTTTTCACTTCCTACGAGCAGTACTTC; CDR3: CASSLFTSYEQYF
size: NA; J: TRBJ1-6; V: TRBV28; D: NA; DNA: TGTGCCAGCAGTCCGTCCACAGGGTACGGTTCACCCCTCCACTTT; CDR3: CASSPSTGYGSPLHF
size: many; J: TRBJ2-7; V: TRBV4-1; D: NA; DNA: TGCGCCAGCAGCCCCCCACAGGGATACTCCTACGAGCAGTACTTC; CDR3: CASSPPQGYSYEQYF
size: NA; J: TRBJ2-1; V: TRBV10-3; D: TRBD2; DNA: TGTGCCATCAGTCCCGGGACTAGCGCTTACAATGAGCAGTTCTTC; CDR3: CAISPGTSAYNEQFF
size: many; J: TRBJ1-1; V: TRBV5-6; D: TRBD1; DNA: TGTGCCAGCGGGGACAGTAGCGCTGAAGCTTTCTTT; CDR3: CASGDSSAEAFF
size: many; J: TRBJ1-5; V: TRBV12-3/TRBV12-4; D: NA; DNA: TGTGCCAGCACCTATTTATTCAATCAGCCCCAGCATTTT; CDR3: CASTYLFNQPQHF
size: NA; J: TRBJ2-6; V: TRBV30; D: TRBD1; DNA: TGTGCCTGGAGTACCGGGGACAGGGGCTCTGGGGCCAACGTCCTGACTTTC; CDR3: CAWSTGDRGSGANVLTF
size: many; J: TRBJ2-1; V: TRBV7-2; D: NA; DNA: TGTGCCAGCAGCTTAGTCGGCAGGAACGAGCAGTTCTTC; CDR3: CASSLVGRNEQFF
size: few; J: TRBJ2-1; V: TRBV11-2; D: TRBD2; DNA: TGTGCCAGCAGCTTAGTTTGGACTAGCGGGAGGGGAGAGCAGTTCTTC; CDR3: CASSLVWTSGRGEQFF
size: many; J: TRBJ2-7; V: TRBV9; D: TRBD1; DNA: TGTGCCAGCAGCGGGGCCGGGACAGGTGAATCCTACGAGCAGTACTTC; CDR3: CASSGAGTGESYEQYF
size: many; J: TRBJ2-7; V: TRBV5-1; D: NA; DNA: TGCGCCAGCAGAAGCGGGACAACATACGAGCAGTACTTC; CDR3: CASRSGTTYEQYF
size: NA; J: TRBJ2-1; V: TRBV19; D: TRBD2; DNA: TGTGCCAGTAGTATAACTAGCGAAACCTACAATGAGCAGTTCTTC; CDR3: CASSITSETYNEQFF
size: NA; J: TRBJ1-5; V: TRBV7-8; D: NA; DNA: TGTGCCAGCAGCTTGGGACGGAGTTTTGATAGCAATCAGCCCCAGCATTTT; CDR3: CASSLGRSFDSNQPQHF
size: NA; J: TRBJ2-7; V: TRBV20-1; D: NA; DNA: TGCAGTTCTGGGGACAACCTCTACGAGCAGTACTTC; CDR3: CSSGDNLYEQYF
size: NA; J: TRBJ2-7; V: TRBV10-3; D: NA; DNA: TGTGCCATCAGGAAAGGGACCAGCTACGAGCAGTACTTC; CDR3: CAIRKGTSYEQYF
size: many; J: TRBJ2-5; V: TRBV3-1; D: TRBD1; DNA: TGTGCCAGCAGCCAAACCGGGACAGTCATCCAAGAGACCCAGTACTTC; CDR3: CASSQTGTVIQETQYF
size: few; J: TRBJ2-7; V: TRBV29-1; D: TRBD2; DNA: TGCAGCGCTAAAGCGGGAGGGCTGGTCGAGCAGTACTTC; CDR3: CSAKAGGLVEQYF
size: many; J: TRBJ2-1; V: TRBV29-1; D: TRBD2; DNA: TGCAGCGCTCACGCTAGCGGGAGGGCCGGGAGGTTTGATGAGCAGTTCTTC; CDR3: CSAHASGRAGRFDEQFF
size: NA; J: TRBJ1-2; V: TRBV7-2; D: NA; DNA: TGTGCCAGCAGCTTAGTGGAGGGGCGAAATTCTAACTATGGCTACACCTTC; CDR3: CASSLVEGRNSNYGYTF
size: few; J: TRBJ2-7; V: TRBV11-2; D: TRBD2; DNA: TGTGCCAGCAGCCCAATTCCAATGGCGGGGGGGTTAGGCGAGCAGTACTTC; CDR3: CASSPIPMAGGLGEQYF
size: NA; J: TRBJ2-7; V: TRBV29-1; D: TRBD1; DNA: TGCAGCGTGACCCCGGGACAGGGGGCGTTCGAGCAGTACTTC; CDR3: CSVTPGQGAFEQYF
size: many; J: TRBJ2-3; V: TRBV4-3; D: NA; DNA: TGCGCCAGCAGCCAAGGGTCGGCAGGCCGCACAGATACGCAGTATTTT; CDR3: CASSQGSAGRTDTQYF
size: many; J: TRBJ2-7; V: TRBV5-5; D: NA; DNA: TGTGCCAGCAGCTTGACAGGGTCCCCTCTCTACGAGCAGTACTTC; CDR3: CASSLTGSPLYEQYF
size: few; J: TRBJ2-4; V: TRBV18; D: NA; DNA: TGTGCCAGCTCACCACCAGGGTCCAAAAACATTCAGTACTTC; CDR3: CASSPPGSKNIQYF
size: many; J: TRBJ2-1; V: TRBV24-1; D: NA; DNA: TGTGCCACCAGTGATAGCGTAGGGGATGAGCAGTTCTTC; CDR3: CATSDSVGDEQFF
size: many; J: TRBJ2-3; V: TRBV20-1; D: TRBD2; DNA: TGCAGTGCTAGAGGGCCGGGACTAGCGCCCGATACGCAGTATTTT; CDR3: CSARGPGLAPDTQYF
size: many; J: TRBJ1-1; V: TRBV5-1; D: NA; DNA: TGCGCCAGCAGCTGGACAGCCTTTCCGAACACTGAAGCTTTCTTT; CDR3: CASSWTAFPNTEAFF
size: many; J: TRBJ2-3; V: TRBV10-2; D: TRBD2; DNA: TGCGCCAGCGGGGGGACTAGCGGAGATACGCAGTATTTT; CDR3: CASGGTSGDTQYF
size: few; J: TRBJ1-2; V: TRBV15; D: NA; DNA: TGTGCCACCAGCAGAGTGTTGGGGACCTATGGCTACACCTTC; CDR3: CATSRVLGTYGYTF
size: NA; J: TRBJ1-5; V: TRBV12-3/TRBV12-4; D: NA; DNA: TGTGCCAGCAGTTACAAGAGCAATCAGCCCCAGCATTTT; CDR3: CASSYKSNQPQHF
size: few; J: TRBJ2-7; V: TRBV4-1; D: NA; DNA: TGCGCCAGCAGCCAAAAGACAGGATTCTACGAGCAGTACTTC; CDR3: CASSQKTGFYEQYF
size: few; J: TRBJ2-1; V: TRBV5-1; D: TRBD2; DNA: TGCGCCAGCAGCTCCTCGGGACTAGCGGGGTACAATGAGCAGTTCTTC; CDR3: CASSSSGLAGYNEQFF
size: many; J: TRBJ2-2; V: TRBV7-9; D: TRBD2; DNA: TGTGCCAGCAGCCCGGGACTACCGAACACCGGGGAGCTGTTTTTT; CDR3: CASSPGLPNTGELFF
size: many; J: TRBJ2-3; V: TRBV29-1; D: TRBD1; DNA: TGCAGCGCATCCGGGACAGGGGGCTCTGATACGCAGTATTTT; CDR3: CSASGTGGSDTQYF
size: NA; J: TRBJ1-6; V: TRBV2; D: NA; DNA: TGTGCCAGCAGTGAAAAGGCCCAGGGGCCACCCCTCCACTTT; CDR3: CASSEKAQGPPLHF
size: few; J: TRBJ2-1; V: TRBV19; D: NA; DNA: TGTGCCAGTTCGTTGGGGCCCGGATATGAGCAGTTCTTC; CDR3: CASSLGPGYEQFF
size: many; J: TRBJ2-5; V: TRBV15; D: TRBD2; DNA: TGTGCCACCAGCAGAGATCAAGCGGGATTGGAGACCCAGTACTTC; CDR3: CATSRDQAGLETQYF
size: many; J: TRBJ2-3; V: TRBV20-1; D: TRBD2; DNA: TGCAGTGCGAGTCCGGGAGGGGGGGATACGCAGTATTTT; CDR3: CSASPGGGDTQYF
size: many; J: TRBJ2-7; V: TRBV12-3/TRBV12-4; D: NA; DNA: TGTGCCAGCAGTGCACGGGACGTAAAATCCTACGAGCAGTACTTC; CDR3: CASSARDVKSYEQYF
size: many; J: TRBJ2-3; V: TRBV6-4; D: TRBD2; DNA: TGTGCCAGCAGTGACACTAGCGGGGCAGATACGCAGTATTTT; CDR3: CASSDTSGADTQYF
size: NA; J: TRBJ2-7; V: TRBV7-9; D: NA; DNA: TGTGCCAGCAGTATAGCGGCCTACGAGCAGCACTTC; CDR3: CASSIAAYEQHF
size: few; J: TRBJ2-7; V: TRBV4-1; D: NA; DNA: TGCGCCAGCAGCCAAGTAGACGGAACCGAGCAGTACTTC; CDR3: CASSQVDGTEQYF
size: few; J: TRBJ2-7; V: TRBV18; D: NA; DNA: TGTGCCAGCTCACCATACGGTGCCTACGAGCAGTACTTC; CDR3: CASSPYGAYEQYF
size: NA; J: TRBJ2-3; V: TRBV2; D: TRBD2; DNA: TGTGCCAGCCGAGGACTAGCTGTGGCAGATACGCAGTATTTT; CDR3: CASRGLAVADTQYF
size: NA; J: TRBJ2-1; V: TRBV5-6; D: TRBD2; DNA: TGTGCCAGCAGCTTGGGGCTAGCGGGCCATGAGCAGTTCTTC; CDR3: CASSLGLAGHEQFF
size: NA; J: TRBJ2-5; V: TRBV7-6; D: NA; DNA: TGTGCCAGCAGCTTAGATGGCGGGACCCAGTACTTC; CDR3: CASSLDGGTQYF
size: NA; J: TRBJ1-2; V: TRBV12-3/TRBV12-4; D: NA; DNA: TGTGCCAGCAGTTTAGCGGAACAGGTGTATGGCTACACCTTC; CDR3: CASSLAEQVYGYTF
size: NA; J: TRBJ2-6; V: TRBV12-3/TRBV12-4; D: TRBD2; DNA: TGTGCCAGCAGGACAGCGGGGGCTGGGGCCAACGTCCTGACTTTC; CDR3: CASRTAGAGANVLTF